This T cell receptor (beta chain) was profiled in a study of identifying expanded T cells in peripheral blood. Findings and caveats of the study: Differentially abundant clones: about 1.2 between replicates, about 17 at 2 to 3 weeks, under 25 at four. Across healthy donors, higher total template counts meant significantly greater approximately two-week count variance.

The CDR3 sequence is 15 residues long. The germline V gene has CDR1 MDHEN and CDR2 SYDVKM. The V gene end was trimmed by 3 bases and the J gene end by 0 bases; junction bases not matched to a gene: 5. Collection occurred without any documented infections or immune events in donors. Sequencing was performed with immunoSEQ multiplex PCR; in TCRdb, only in-frame clones are kept and a portion is missing. Of about 80,000 clones in the sample, 84% were seen once. Remarks on this clone: Its antigen is unidentified.

The chain combines TRBV28 with TRBJ2-7; the match to TRBD1 covers 7 bases. Sequenced: blood. The TCR was taken from a person aged 18 to 75 in good health. The CDR3 region has the DNA TGTGCCAGCAGTTTCACAGGGGTCGTCTCCTACGAGCAGTACTTC. Amino acid sequence: CASSFTGVVSYEQYF.